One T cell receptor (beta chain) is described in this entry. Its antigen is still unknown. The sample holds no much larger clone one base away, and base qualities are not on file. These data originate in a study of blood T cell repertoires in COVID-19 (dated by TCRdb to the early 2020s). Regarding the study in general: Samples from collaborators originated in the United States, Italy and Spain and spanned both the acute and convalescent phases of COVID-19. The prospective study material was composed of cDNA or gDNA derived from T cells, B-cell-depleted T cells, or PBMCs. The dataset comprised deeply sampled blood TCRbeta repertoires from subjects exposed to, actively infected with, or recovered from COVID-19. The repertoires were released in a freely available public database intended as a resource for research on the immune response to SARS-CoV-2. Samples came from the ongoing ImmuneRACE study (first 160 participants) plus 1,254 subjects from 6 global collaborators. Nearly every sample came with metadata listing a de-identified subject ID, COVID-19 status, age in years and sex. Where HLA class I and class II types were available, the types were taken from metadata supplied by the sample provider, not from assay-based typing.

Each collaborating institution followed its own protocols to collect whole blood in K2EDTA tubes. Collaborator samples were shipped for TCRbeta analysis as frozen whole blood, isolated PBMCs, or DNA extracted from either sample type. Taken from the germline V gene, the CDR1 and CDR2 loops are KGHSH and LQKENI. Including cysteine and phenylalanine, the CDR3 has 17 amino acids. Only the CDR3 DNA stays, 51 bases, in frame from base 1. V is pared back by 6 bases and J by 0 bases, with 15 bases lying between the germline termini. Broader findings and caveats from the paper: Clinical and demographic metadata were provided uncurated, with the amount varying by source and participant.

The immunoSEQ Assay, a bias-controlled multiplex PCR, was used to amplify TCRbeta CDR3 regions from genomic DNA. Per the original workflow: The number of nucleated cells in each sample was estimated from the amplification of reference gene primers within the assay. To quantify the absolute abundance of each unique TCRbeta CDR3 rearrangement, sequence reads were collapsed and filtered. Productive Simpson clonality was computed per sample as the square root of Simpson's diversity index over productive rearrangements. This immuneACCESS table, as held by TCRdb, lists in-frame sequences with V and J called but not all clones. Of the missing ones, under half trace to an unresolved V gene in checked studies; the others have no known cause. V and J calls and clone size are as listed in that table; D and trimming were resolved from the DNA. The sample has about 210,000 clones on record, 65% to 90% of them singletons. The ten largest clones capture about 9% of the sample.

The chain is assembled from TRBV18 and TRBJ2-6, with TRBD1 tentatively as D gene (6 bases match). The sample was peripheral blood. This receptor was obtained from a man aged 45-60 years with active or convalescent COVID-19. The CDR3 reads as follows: CASSPTGMISGANVLTF. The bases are TGTGCCAGCTCCCCCACAGGGATGATCTCTGGGGCCAACGTCCTGACTTTC.